This record concerns one TCR beta chain sequence. Its antigen is still unknown. UMI-tagged TRB cDNA libraries were built via 5' RACE. TCRdb re-called the 5' RACE reads; every CDR3 protein appears as one record, without DNA. The table lists 100,000 to 150,000 distinct CDR3 sequences. This specimen comes from a study of CXCR3-negative and CXCR3-positive naive CD8 T cells. Study details: Total TRB output reached about 135 million reads, about 1.5 +/- 0.3 million per library. General observations from the study: Whereas memory cells differed, naive CXCR3-negative and CXCR3-positive cells shared similar TRBV-TRBJ usage. The majority of assays used fresh PBMCs, and CXCR3 expression partially decreased after cryopreservation.

Germline CDR1 reads SNHLY; CDR2 reads FYNNEI. The CDR3 contains 16 residues. This clonotype was sampled from a human donor in good health. Some clones in this sample may be carry-over from other donors' samples. J is TRBJ1-6 and V is TRBV2; checking the TCRdb D call of TRBD1 is not possible without DNA. Material for sequencing was naive CXCR3- CD8+ T cells from blood. The sample's subset: CD45RO-CCR7+CD27+CD95- naive CD8+ T cells lacking CXCR3 (TNR3-). CDR3 loop: CASSELQDRANSPLHF.